This TCR beta chain was profiled in a study of cytomegalovirus exposure and HLA in healthy donors. Study-wide context: Counted in an early data release were about 85 million unique TCRs from HLA-typed donors. Study-wide results and limits: Both high specificity and high sensitivity reportedly marked the classifier's diagnosis of cytomegalovirus status. A later analysis by the authors found several of the most significant clusters apparently linked to common viral pathogens. Analysis was carried out at a later point, and it linked a missense DCLRE1C variant to TCR beta V- and J-gene trimming.

Primers for the PCR totalled 60 Vbeta and 13 Jbeta. TCRdb's copy holds only in-frame clones and misses some; the assay was immunoSEQ multiplex PCR. The sample has about 200,000 clones; roughly 80% are singletons. About this clone itself: Its antigen is unknown.

CDR3 length: 15 amino acids. J gave up 5 bases and V 5 bases, and 8 bases lay outside the gene matches. Germline V lookup: CDR1 SGHTA, CDR2 FQGTGA. The rearrangement joins TRBV7-3 to TRBJ2-7; the match to TRBD2 covers 11 bases. Sequences were obtained from PBMCs. This TCR was sampled from a woman aged 45 to 65 in good health and CMV-seronegative. CDR3: CASSLTSGSFHEQYF. The CDR3 DNA sequence: TGTGCCAGCAGCCTTACTAGCGGGAGTTTCCACGAGCAGTACTTC.